This TCR beta chain comes out of a study of T cell changes during pregnancy in multiple sclerosis. Sequenced by immunoSEQ multiplex PCR; TCRdb stores in-frame clones only, minus some. The repertoire holds about 36,000 clones, with 85% to 95% as singletons. This clone has a single count. After removal of 3 bases from V and 9 bases from J, the junction contained 16 bases not matched to a gene. The CDR3 sequence is 18 residues long. Germline-derived CDR1 and CDR2 are LNHNV and YYDKDF (reference sequence). The V call is TRBV15, the J call TRBJ2-1; 11 bases are shared with TRBD2. This receptor was identified in a female donor with multiple sclerosis, enrolled in a pregnancy study. The sample consisted of PBMCs (not recorded whether the cells were cultured). CDR3: CATSRLGTSGSVDPEQFF. The CDR3 bases are TGTGCCACCAGCAGGCTCGGGACTAGCGGATCAGTGGACCCTGAGCAGTTCTTC.